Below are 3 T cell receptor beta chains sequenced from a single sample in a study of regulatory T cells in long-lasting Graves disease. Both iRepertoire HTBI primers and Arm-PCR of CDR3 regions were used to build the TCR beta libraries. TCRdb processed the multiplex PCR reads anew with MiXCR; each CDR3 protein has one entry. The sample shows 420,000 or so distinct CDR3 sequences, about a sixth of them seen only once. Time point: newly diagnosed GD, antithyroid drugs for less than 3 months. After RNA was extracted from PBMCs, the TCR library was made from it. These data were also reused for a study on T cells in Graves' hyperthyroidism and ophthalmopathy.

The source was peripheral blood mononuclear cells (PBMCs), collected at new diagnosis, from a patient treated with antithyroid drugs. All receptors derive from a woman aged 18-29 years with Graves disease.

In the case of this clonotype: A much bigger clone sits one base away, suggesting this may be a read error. The CDR3: CASSLVLGLSSTDAQYF. The CDR3 DNA reads as TGTGCCAGCAGCCTAGTTTTGGGTCTGTCTAGCACAGATGCGCAGTATTTT. The chain employs TRBV14 and TRBJ2-3; D is possibly TRBD2 (5 bases). Germline CDR1 reads SGHDN; CDR2 reads FVKESK. There are 17 residues in the CDR3.

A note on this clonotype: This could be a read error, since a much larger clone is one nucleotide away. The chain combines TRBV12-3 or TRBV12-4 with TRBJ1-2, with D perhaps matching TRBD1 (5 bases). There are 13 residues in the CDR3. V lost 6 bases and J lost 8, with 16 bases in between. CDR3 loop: CASSFGQGGGYTF. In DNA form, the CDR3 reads TGTGCCAGCAGCTTCGGGCAGGGTGGCGGCTACACCTTC.

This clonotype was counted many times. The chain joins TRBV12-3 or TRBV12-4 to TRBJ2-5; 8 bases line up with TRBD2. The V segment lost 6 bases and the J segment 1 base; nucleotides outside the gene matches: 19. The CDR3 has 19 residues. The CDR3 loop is CASSRAGPSGRGAQETQYF. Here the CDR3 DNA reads TGTGCCAGCAGCAGAGCGGGGCCTAGCGGGCGAGGGGCCCAAGAGACCCAGTACTTC.